This T cell receptor (beta chain) was sequenced in a study of blood T cell repertoires in COVID-19. The overall study: Whether acute or convalescent, the COVID-19 samples came from the United States, Italy and Spain. In each case, the material was cDNA or gDNA derived from T cells, B-cell-depleted T cells, or PBMCs.

The CDR3 has 16 amino acids. Germline CDR1 reads LGHDT; CDR2 reads YNNKEL (reference sequence). With 3 bases clipped from V and 2 bases from J, the junction kept 8 bases outside the gene matches. The study drew participants aged about 18 to 95 years from fewer than 30 US areas. Donors in Cohort 3 who had recovered were those with two negative PCRs, healthcare professional clearance, or resolution of their symptoms. The data were produced by immunoSEQ multiplex PCR, yet TCRdb's version contains in-frame clones alone and is incomplete. Of fewer than 450,000 clones in the sample, 88% were seen once. The TCR comes from a woman aged 18 to 35 who had recovered from COVID-19. The gene calls are TRBV3-1 (or the pseudogene TRBV3-2) and TRBJ2-3; 7 nucleotides match TRBD1. The sequencing sample was made of PBMCs or T cells enriched from blood (not recorded which). The CDR3 region has the DNA TGTGCCAGCAGCCAGGGTGACAGGGCGCACACAGATACGCAGTATTTT. Protein sequence: CASSQGDRAHTDTQYF.